Reported below is one TCR beta chain. A much larger clonotype is one base distant, so this may be a read error. TCRdb re-analysed the PCR reads in MiXCR, keeping a single row per CDR3 protein. The sample shows about half a million distinct CDR3 sequences, around a fifth of them seen only once. The sample comes from a study of molecular identifiers for immune sequencing clone quantification. The germline V gene encodes CDR1 ENHRY and CDR2 SYGVKD. This CDR3 region has 14 residues. The TCR comes from a human donor in good health. Some libraries in this study had Jurkat cell RNA spiked in. The chain couples TRBV10-3 to TRBJ1-5, with 10 bases lining up with TRBD1. Sequenced: naive CD8+ T cells from blood, with Jurkat cell RNA spiked in. As to subset: FACS-sorted CD8+CD4-CCR7+CD45RA+ naive T cells. This CDR3 is CATSEKGDRGPQHF. CDR3 sequence (DNA): TGTGCCACCAGTGAGAAAGGGGACAGGGGGCCCCAGCATTTT.